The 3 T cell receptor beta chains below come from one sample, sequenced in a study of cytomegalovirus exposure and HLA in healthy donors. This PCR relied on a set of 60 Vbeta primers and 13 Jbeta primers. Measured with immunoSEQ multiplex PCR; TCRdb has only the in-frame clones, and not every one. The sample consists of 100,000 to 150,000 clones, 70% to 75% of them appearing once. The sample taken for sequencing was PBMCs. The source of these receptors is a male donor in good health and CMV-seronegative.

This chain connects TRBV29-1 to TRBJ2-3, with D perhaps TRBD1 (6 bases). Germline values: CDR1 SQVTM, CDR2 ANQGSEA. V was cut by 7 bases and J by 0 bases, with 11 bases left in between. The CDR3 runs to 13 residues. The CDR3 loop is CSGGQTSTDTQYF. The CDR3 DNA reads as TGCAGCGGTGGACAGACGAGCACAGATACGCAGTATTTT.

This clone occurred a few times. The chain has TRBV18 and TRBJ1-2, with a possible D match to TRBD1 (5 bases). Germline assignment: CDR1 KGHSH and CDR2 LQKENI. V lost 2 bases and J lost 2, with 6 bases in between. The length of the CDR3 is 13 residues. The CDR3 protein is CASSPAGNYGYTF. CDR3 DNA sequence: TGTGCCAGCTCACCAGCAGGGAACTATGGCTACACCTTC.

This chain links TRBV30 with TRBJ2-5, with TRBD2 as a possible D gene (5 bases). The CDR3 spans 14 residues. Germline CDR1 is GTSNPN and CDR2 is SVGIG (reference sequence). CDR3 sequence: CAWEREGLQETQYF. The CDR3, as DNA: TGTGCTTGGGAGAGGGAAGGCCTTCAAGAGACCCAGTACTTC.